The rows below give T cell receptor beta chains drawn from one sample of a study of cytomegalovirus exposure and HLA in healthy donors. Generated by immunoSEQ multiplex PCR, the TCRdb table keeps only in-frame clones and is missing some. The sample has about 130,000 clones, 10% to 13% seen once. Sequencing was done on a sample of PBMCs. The receptors were gathered from a woman under 30 in good health and CMV-seropositive. Both conserved end residues are part of each CDR3. Fields, in order: V gene, J gene, D gene, clone size, CDR3 protein, CDR3 DNA. The D gene is left open where the match is weak. Where a row states a size, it is once, few, many or the class of an expanded clone; other rows omit it.

V gene: TRBV14; J gene: TRBJ2-7; D gene: -; clone size: few; CDR3 protein: CASSPGTPYEQYF; CDR3 DNA: TGTGCCAGCAGCCCGGGGACACCCTACGAGCAGTACTTC
V gene: TRBV7-9; J gene: TRBJ2-7; D gene: -; clone size: -; CDR3 protein: CASSLANSYEQYF; CDR3 DNA: TGTGCCAGCAGCTTAGCCAACTCCTACGAGCAGTACTTC
V gene: TRBV7-9; J gene: TRBJ2-6; D gene: -; clone size: -; CDR3 protein: CASSRPSGANVLTF; CDR3 DNA: TGTGCCAGTTCGCGCCCCTCTGGGGCCAACGTCCTGACTTTC
V gene: TRBV7-9; J gene: TRBJ2-7; D gene: -; clone size: -; CDR3 protein: CASSFGGAYEQYF; CDR3 DNA: TGTGCCAGCAGCTTCGGAGGGGCCTACGAGCAGTACTTC
V gene: TRBV5-1; J gene: TRBJ2-1; D gene: TRBD2; clone size: -; CDR3 protein: CASSYGGWDEQFF; CDR3 DNA: TGCGCCAGCTCATACGGGGGGTGGGATGAGCAGTTCTTC
V gene: TRBV7-3; J gene: TRBJ2-7; D gene: TRBD1; clone size: -; CDR3 protein: CASSPGLGQGRNEQYF; CDR3 DNA: TGTGCCAGCAGCCCCGGATTAGGACAGGGAAGGAACGAGCAGTACTTC
V gene: TRBV6-6; J gene: TRBJ2-2; D gene: -; clone size: -; CDR3 protein: CASSYRAGNTGELFF; CDR3 DNA: TGTGCCAGCAGTTACCGGGCGGGTAATACCGGGGAGCTGTTTTTT
V gene: TRBV12-1; J gene: TRBJ1-2; D gene: -; clone size: few; CDR3 protein: CASSPEGKDGQGLYGYTF; CDR3 DNA: TGTGCCAGCAGCCCCGAGGGGAAGGACGGACAGGGACTCTATGGCTACACCTTC
V gene: TRBV5-1; J gene: TRBJ2-3; D gene: -; clone size: -; CDR3 protein: CASSYQGDTQYF; CDR3 DNA: TGCGCCAGCAGCTATCAGGGTGATACGCAGTATTTT
V gene: TRBV7-3; J gene: TRBJ2-1; D gene: -; clone size: few; CDR3 protein: CASSTRAPGEQFF; CDR3 DNA: TGTGCCAGCAGCACCAGGGCCCCTGGGGAGCAGTTCTTC
V gene: TRBV2; J gene: TRBJ1-1; D gene: TRBD1; clone size: -; CDR3 protein: CARGTGGPEAFF; CDR3 DNA: TGTGCCAGAGGGACAGGGGGTCCTGAAGCTTTCTTT
V gene: TRBV30; J gene: TRBJ1-2; D gene: -; clone size: few; CDR3 protein: CAWGPPGSGYTF; CDR3 DNA: TGTGCCTGGGGACCCCCAGGGTCCGGCTACACCTTC
V gene: TRBV7-7; J gene: TRBJ2-1; D gene: -; clone size: -; CDR3 protein: CASSLVGGTYNEQFF; CDR3 DNA: TGTGCTAGCAGCTTAGTAGGGGGAACCTACAATGAGCAGTTCTTC
V gene: TRBV29-1; J gene: TRBJ2-7; D gene: TRBD2; clone size: -; CDR3 protein: CSVEEVSGTYEQYF; CDR3 DNA: TGCAGCGTTGAAGAGGTTAGCGGGACCTACGAGCAGTACTTC
V gene: TRBV2; J gene: TRBJ2-7; D gene: TRBD2; clone size: -; CDR3 protein: CASLGDSGRGQYF; CDR3 DNA: TGTGCCAGTCTGGGGGATTCCGGGAGGGGCCAGTACTTC
V gene: TRBV30; J gene: TRBJ2-7; D gene: TRBD2; clone size: few; CDR3 protein: CAWSVGTSGGSYEQYF; CDR3 DNA: TGTGCCTGGAGTGTAGGGACTAGCGGGGGTTCCTACGAGCAGTACTTC
V gene: TRBV29-1; J gene: TRBJ1-2; D gene: -; clone size: -; CDR3 protein: CSVVEGGLIDGYTF; CDR3 DNA: TGCAGCGTTGTAGAGGGGGGTCTAATAGATGGCTACACCTTC
V gene: TRBV5-1; J gene: TRBJ2-2; D gene: TRBD2; clone size: few; CDR3 protein: CASSLGLTSGRASGELFF; CDR3 DNA: TGCGCCAGCAGCTTGGGCCTAACTAGCGGGAGGGCCTCGGGGGAGCTGTTTTTT
V gene: TRBV25-1; J gene: TRBJ1-1; D gene: TRBD1; clone size: few; CDR3 protein: CASSRGLREAFF; CDR3 DNA: TGTGCCAGCAGCAGGGGGCTAAGGGAAGCTTTCTTT
V gene: TRBV11-2; J gene: TRBJ1-4; D gene: -; clone size: -; CDR3 protein: CASSYQAEGVATNEKLFF; CDR3 DNA: TGTGCCAGCAGCTACCAGGCCGAGGGGGTTGCAACTAATGAAAAACTGTTTTTT
V gene: TRBV19; J gene: TRBJ2-5; D gene: TRBD2; clone size: few; CDR3 protein: CASRELAFGRAGETQYF; CDR3 DNA: TGTGCCAGTAGAGAATTGGCGTTCGGGAGGGCCGGAGAGACCCAGTACTTC
V gene: TRBV6-1; J gene: TRBJ2-1; D gene: -; clone size: few; CDR3 protein: CASRAPTDNEQFF; CDR3 DNA: TGTGCCAGCAGGGCACCAACCGACAATGAGCAGTTCTTC
V gene: TRBV5-3; J gene: TRBJ1-2; D gene: -; clone size: few; CDR3 protein: CARSPRGAGYTF; CDR3 DNA: TGTGCCAGAAGCCCGCGGGGTGCTGGCTACACCTTC
V gene: TRBV6-1; J gene: TRBJ2-7; D gene: -; clone size: -; CDR3 protein: CASSGHPGGPTSYEQYF; CDR3 DNA: TGTGCCAGCAGTGGGCATCCCGGAGGACCAACCTCCTACGAGCAGTACTTC
V gene: TRBV9; J gene: TRBJ2-1; D gene: -; clone size: -; CDR3 protein: CASSPPMAGNEQFF; CDR3 DNA: TGTGCCAGCAGCCCCCCGATGGCCGGGAATGAGCAGTTCTTC
V gene: TRBV9; J gene: TRBJ2-7; D gene: TRBD2; clone size: -; CDR3 protein: CASGSGAGNSYEQYF; CDR3 DNA: TGTGCCAGCGGAAGCGGGGCGGGAAACTCCTACGAGCAGTACTTC
V gene: TRBV20-1; J gene: TRBJ1-4; D gene: -; clone size: few; CDR3 protein: CSARVQEKLFF; CDR3 DNA: TGCAGTGCTAGAGTCCAGGAAAAACTGTTTTTT
V gene: TRBV29-1; J gene: TRBJ2-7; D gene: TRBD1; clone size: -; CDR3 protein: CSVEGTGAMQEYEQYF; CDR3 DNA: TGCAGCGTGGAGGGGACAGGGGCGATGCAAGAATACGAGCAGTACTTC
V gene: TRBV7-9; J gene: TRBJ2-3; D gene: -; clone size: few; CDR3 protein: CASSSTDTQYF; CDR3 DNA: TGTGCCAGCAGCTCTACAGATACGCAGTATTTT
V gene: TRBV14; J gene: TRBJ2-7; D gene: -; clone size: few; CDR3 protein: CASSQKPGEQYF; CDR3 DNA: TGTGCCAGCAGCCAAAAACCCGGGGAGCAGTACTTC
V gene: TRBV7-9; J gene: TRBJ2-1; D gene: -; clone size: few; CDR3 protein: CASSTRSQQGARNEQFF; CDR3 DNA: TGTGCCAGCAGCACCCGGTCCCAGCAAGGGGCTCGGAATGAGCAGTTCTTC
V gene: TRBV19; J gene: TRBJ1-1; D gene: -; clone size: few; CDR3 protein: CASSDKLGYTEAFF; CDR3 DNA: TGTGCCAGTAGCGACAAGCTTGGGTACACTGAAGCTTTCTTT
V gene: TRBV11-3; J gene: TRBJ1-1; D gene: -; clone size: -; CDR3 protein: CASSLPQGRAFF; CDR3 DNA: TGTGCCAGCAGCTTACCTCAGGGGCGAGCTTTCTTT
V gene: TRBV4-2; J gene: TRBJ2-5; D gene: -; clone size: -; CDR3 protein: CASSQDKQREETQYF; CDR3 DNA: TGTGCCAGCAGCCAAGATAAGCAGCGGGAAGAGACCCAGTACTTC
V gene: TRBV6-6; J gene: TRBJ1-3; D gene: -; clone size: few; CDR3 protein: CASSQDISGNTIYF; CDR3 DNA: TGTGCCAGCAGTCAGGACATCTCTGGAAACACCATATATTTT
V gene: TRBV27; J gene: TRBJ1-4; D gene: TRBD1; clone size: -; CDR3 protein: CASSYGDRGATNEKLFF; CDR3 DNA: TGTGCCAGCAGTTATGGGGACAGGGGCGCAACTAATGAAAAACTGTTTTTT
V gene: TRBV6-1; J gene: TRBJ1-2; D gene: TRBD1; clone size: few; CDR3 protein: CASRPGTGHGYTF; CDR3 DNA: TGTGCCAGCAGGCCGGGGACAGGTCATGGCTACACCTTC
V gene: TRBV27; J gene: TRBJ1-1; D gene: -; clone size: few; CDR3 protein: CASSLGGVTEAFF; CDR3 DNA: TGTGCCAGCAGTTTAGGCGGGGTAACTGAAGCTTTCTTT
V gene: TRBV5-8; J gene: TRBJ2-1; D gene: -; clone size: few; CDR3 protein: CASSFSYTSYYNEQFF; CDR3 DNA: TGTGCCAGCAGCTTCTCTTACACGTCGTATTACAATGAGCAGTTCTTC
V gene: TRBV27; J gene: TRBJ1-2; D gene: -; clone size: -; CDR3 protein: CASRTWGGGVPGYPF; CDR3 DNA: TGTGCCAGCAGAACCTGGGGCGGTGGTGTTCCGGGCTACCCCTTC
V gene: TRBV11-2; J gene: TRBJ2-5; D gene: TRBD1; clone size: few; CDR3 protein: CASSFTGGETQYF; CDR3 DNA: TGTGCCAGCAGCTTCACAGGGGGGGAGACCCAGTACTTC
V gene: TRBV7-3; J gene: TRBJ2-5; D gene: TRBD1; clone size: -; CDR3 protein: CASSPTGVETQYF; CDR3 DNA: TGTGCCAGCAGTCCAACAGGGGTAGAGACCCAGTACTTC
V gene: TRBV14; J gene: TRBJ1-2; D gene: -; clone size: few; CDR3 protein: CASSPYSLPYGYTF; CDR3 DNA: TGTGCCAGCAGCCCCTATTCCCTGCCCTATGGCTACACCTTC
V gene: TRBV7-9; J gene: TRBJ2-5; D gene: TRBD2; clone size: -; CDR3 protein: CASSSMGSGAQYF; CDR3 DNA: TGTGCCAGCAGCTCTATGGGGAGCGGGGCTCAGTACTTC
V gene: TRBV5-3; J gene: TRBJ1-5; D gene: TRBD1; clone size: -; CDR3 protein: CARTGGEVYRNQPQHF; CDR3 DNA: TGTGCCAGAACAGGGGGCGAGGTTTATCGCAATCAGCCCCAGCATTTT
V gene: TRBV19; J gene: TRBJ1-1; D gene: -; clone size: few; CDR3 protein: CASSINRNTEAFF; CDR3 DNA: TGTGCCAGTAGTATAAACAGGAACACTGAAGCTTTCTTT
V gene: TRBV30; J gene: TRBJ2-5; D gene: -; clone size: few; CDR3 protein: CAWSGSGLLVETQYF; CDR3 DNA: TGTGCCTGGAGTGGCTCGGGACTTCTTGTCGAGACCCAGTACTTC
V gene: TRBV7-2; J gene: TRBJ1-1; D gene: TRBD1; clone size: few; CDR3 protein: CASSLSTGGRMNTEAFF; CDR3 DNA: TGTGCCAGCAGCTTATCGACAGGGGGTCGGATGAACACTGAAGCTTTCTTT
V gene: TRBV7-2; J gene: TRBJ2-5; D gene: -; clone size: few; CDR3 protein: CASSLGREAWQETQYF; CDR3 DNA: TGTGCCAGCAGCTTAGGCAGGGAGGCTTGGCAAGAGACCCAGTACTTC
V gene: TRBV28; J gene: TRBJ2-1; D gene: TRBD2; clone size: few; CDR3 protein: CASSSALAGYNEQFF; CDR3 DNA: TGTGCCAGCAGTTCCGCGTTAGCGGGCTACAATGAGCAGTTCTTC
V gene: TRBV11-2; J gene: TRBJ2-3; D gene: -; clone size: few; CDR3 protein: CASSLPTDTQYF; CDR3 DNA: TGTGCCAGCAGCCTTCCGACAGATACGCAGTATTTT
V gene: TRBV23-1; J gene: TRBJ1-5; D gene: -; clone size: few; CDR3 protein: CASSQPPSNQPQHF; CDR3 DNA: TGCGCCAGCAGTCAACCCCCAAGCAATCAGCCCCAGCATTTT
V gene: TRBV11-3; J gene: TRBJ2-2; D gene: TRBD2; clone size: few; CDR3 protein: CASSLNREGQSGELFF; CDR3 DNA: TGTGCCAGCAGCTTAAACCGGGAGGGTCAATCCGGGGAGCTGTTTTTT